The entry below describes one TCR beta chain. No antigen is known for it. No cell sorting was done before RNA was extracted from the tissue. The data stem from a study of tumor and adjacent non-tumor tissue in lung cancer. Study background: Aged about 31 to 76 years, patients included roughly 10 men and 5 women with stage I to III disease. Around 4.5 million productive TCRbeta reads were obtained per sample on average. Study-level findings and limits: Tumor TCR diversity, when higher, was linked to shorter survival. Normal lung showed higher cumulative top 100 clone frequency than tumor.

The library came from three nested PCR rounds adapted from ARM-PCR protocols. In TCRdb, the multiplex PCR reads were re-called with MiXCR into one record per CDR3 protein. The sample contains tens of thousands of distinct CDR3 sequences, 60% to 80% of which appear only once. This sequence was found in a woman aged 45-59 years with non-small cell lung cancer. Sequencing used lung tumor tissue.

Here the CDR3 DNA reads TGTGCCAGCAGCTTCGTTACTAGTCTGTGCGAGCAGTACTTC. Residues: CASSFVTSLCEQYF. V and J are TRBV11-2 and TRBJ2-7; D is possibly TRBD2 (5 bases). Germline values: CDR1 SGHAT, CDR2 FQNNGV. The CDR3 spans 14 residues. Trimming removed 3 bases from V and 6 bases from J, with 15 bases in between. The complete variable domain, with remaining parts taken from reference TRBV11-2 and TRBJ2-7, reads EAGVAQSPRYKIIEKRQSVAFWCNPISGHATLYWYQQILGQGPKLLIQFQNNGVVDDSQLPKDRFSAERLKGVDSTLKIQPAKLEDSAVYLCASSFVTSLCEQYFGPGTRLTVT.